This T cell receptor beta chain was profiled in a study of cytomegalovirus exposure and HLA in healthy donors. The CDR3 runs to 20 residues. Germline assignment: CDR1 WSHSY and CDR2 SAAADI. V was pared by 6 bases and J by 0 bases, with 22 bases of the junction left unmatched. The PCR employed 60 Vbeta primers together with 13 Jbeta primers. Assay used: immunoSEQ multiplex PCR; TCRdb lists only in-frame clones, some missing. This table holds some 170,000 clones, 70% to 85% found once. This clonotype was sampled from a man aged 40-50 years in good health and CMV-seronegative. The sequenced sample was PBMCs. This rearrangement joins TRBV10-2 to TRBJ1-2, with TRBD1 matching 7 bases. CDR3 nucleotides: TGCGCCAGCAGGGGTGGGACAGCGAAATTAACCCGGATGTCTAACTATGGCTACACCTTC. The encoded protein is CASRGGTAKLTRMSNYGYTF.